The source of this T cell receptor beta chain is a study of OX40 agonist ivuxolimab in advanced cancers. V dropped 3 bases and J dropped 0 bases, with 15 bases sitting between them. Germline lookup yields CDR1 ENHRY and CDR2 SYGVKD. This CDR3 comprises 17 residues. Produced via immunoSEQ multiplex PCR; TCRdb's table is partial and in-frame only. The sample records some 35,000 clones, over 80% being singletons. The J gene is TRBJ1-3, the V gene TRBV10-3, with D perhaps matching TRBD1 (6 bases). This TCR derives from an adult with an advanced solid tumor such as melanoma, head and neck, liver or kidney cancer. Material: CD4+ or CD8+ T cells sorted from blood, obtained in a trial of the OX40 agonist ivuxolimab. In DNA form, the CDR3 reads TGTGCCATCAGTGACCCAGGGGTTTTGTTCTCTGGAAACACCATATATTTT. Amino acids: CAISDPGVLFSGNTIYF.